This TCR beta chain was captured in a study of CD4 T cells in relation to SARS-CoV-2 and coronaviruses. Sequencing was performed with immunoSEQ multiplex PCR; in TCRdb, only in-frame clones are kept and a portion is missing. The sample holds some 65,000 clones, around 87% seen once. Germline CDR1 reads SGHTA; CDR2 reads FQGNSA. J was trimmed by 1 base and V by 7 bases; bases with no gene match: 9. This CDR3 has 16 amino acids. The unexposed donors gave CD4+ T cells in about 2011-2018, prior to COVID-19. What was sequenced was memory CD4+ T cells from PBMCs. V usage is TRBV7-2 and J usage is TRBJ2-3; 9 nucleotides match TRBD2. The receptor was derived from a human donor in good health. The DNA for the CDR3 is TGTGCCAGCACCCGTTCTAGCGGGACAGGCACAGATACGCAGTATTTT. Protein sequence: CASTRSSGTGTDTQYF.